Listed below are T cell receptor beta chains from one sample, sequenced in a study of early T cells in non-severe SARS-CoV-2 infection. TCRdb passed the 5' RACE reads through MiXCR, listing each CDR3 protein once. The sample has some 75,000 distinct CDR3 sequences, approximately 15% seen once; the top ten hold under 1.5%. Sequencing was done on a sample of whole blood. All receptors derive from an adult who was a healthcare worker with PCR-confirmed SARS-CoV-2 infection or an uninfected control (not recorded which). The CDR3 runs from the conserved cysteine through the conserved F or W. The D gene is left open where the match is weak. Size tells how often a clone was seen (once, few, many) or the class of an expanded clone, and some rows leave it out.

D	size	V	length	J	DNA	CDR3
-	few	TRBV12-3/TRBV12-4	12	TRBJ1-5	TGTGCCAGCGGCAGCTGGGGTCAGCCCCAGCATTTT	CASGSWGQPQHF
-	few	TRBV11-3	16	TRBJ2-3	TGTGCCAGCAGCTTACTAGGGGGGCTAACCTTGGATACGCAGTATTTT	CASSLLGGLTLDTQYF
-	few	TRBV12-3/TRBV12-4	13	TRBJ1-4	TGTGCCAGCAGCAAGGACGCGACCGGGAAACTGTTTTTT	CASSKDATGKLFF
-	-	TRBV12-3/TRBV12-4	11	TRBJ2-2	TGTGCCAGCACCCTCAATCGGGAGCTGTTTTTT	CASTLNRELFF
-	few	TRBV7-9	14	TRBJ1-2	TGTGCCAGCAGCTATTGGCCCGGGATCTATGGCTACACCTTC	CASSYWPGIYGYTF
-	few	TRBV30	12	TRBJ2-2	TGTGCCCGTTCCCTTAACACCGGGGAGCTGTTTTTT	CARSLNTGELFF
-	many	TRBV7-2	12	TRBJ2-7	TGTGCCAGCAGCCCTGCCTACTACGAGCAGTACTTC	CASSPAYYEQYF
-	-	TRBV2	17	TRBJ2-1	TGTGCCAGCAGTGCGGCCGGTGCGGGGGCTTCCTACAATGAGCAGTTCTTC	CASSAAGAGASYNEQFF
TRBD1	-	TRBV3-1	16	TRBJ2-3	TGTGCCAGCAGCCGGCCGATAGGGGGCCCCACAGATACGCAGTATTTT	CASSRPIGGPTDTQYF
-	many	TRBV12-3/TRBV12-4	14	TRBJ2-1	TGTGCCAGCAGTCTCGGGTTTTCCTACAATGAGCAGTTCTTC	CASSLGFSYNEQFF
-	few	TRBV4-3	14	TRBJ1-2	TGCGCCAGCAGCCAGGACCAACGTAACTATGGCTACACCTTC	CASSQDQRNYGYTF
-	-	TRBV4-3	17	TRBJ2-7	TGCGCCAGCAGCCAAGGGTGGACACCCGAGGGACTGTACGAGCAGTACTTC	CASSQGWTPEGLYEQYF
-	few	TRBV9	14	TRBJ2-6	TGTGCCAGCAGCGTAGATAGGGGGGCCAACGTCCTGACTTTC	CASSVDRGANVLTF